These 21 T cell receptor beta chains came from one sample sequenced in a study of T cells in localized non-small cell lung cancer. Here immunoSEQ multiplex PCR was the method, and the copy in TCRdb shows in-frame clones only, minus some. This table holds 30,000 to 45,000 clones, roughly 88% found once. The sequences come from peripheral blood, collected before any cancer treatment. The source is a woman aged 35 to 70 with stage I lung adenocarcinoma.

The chain combines TRBV19 with TRBJ2-1; perhaps TRBD2 as D (5 bases). Germline loops: CDR1 LNHDA, CDR2 SQIVND (reference sequence). CDR3 length: 13 residues. Trimming took 4 bases from V and 5 from J, leaving 9 bases between them. CDR3 DNA sequence: TGTGCCAGTAGTACGGGATATGACAATGAGCAGTTCTTC. Translated: CASSTGYDNEQFF.

This clone was counted between two and nine times. The chain employs TRBV4-1 and TRBJ2-3; a weak D match, TRBD2 (5 bases). CDR1 and CDR2 from the germline V gene are MGHRA and YSYEKL. The CDR3 loop spans 17 amino acids. V was trimmed by 1 base and J by 0 bases, leaving 14 bases between them. DNA of the CDR3: TGCGCCAGCAGCCAAGTTGGCGGACTGGATAGCACAGATACGCAGTATTTT. This encodes CASSQVGGLDSTDTQYF.

The chain combines TRBV6-5 with TRBJ1-1; D call uncertain. The CDR3 extends over 16 amino acids. Looked up from germline, CDR1 is MNHEY and CDR2 is SVGAGI. V was clipped by 0 bases and J by 4 bases, with 15 bases between them. CDR3 sequence (DNA): TGTGCCAGCAGTTACTCCTCGTTGGGCCCGGGCACTGAAGCTTTCTTT. It specifies CASSYSSLGPGTEAFF.

This clone was recorded a few times. The CDR3 protein is CASSLGQGVNQPQHF. The DNA for the CDR3 is TGTGCCAGCTCACTCGGACAGGGGGTCAATCAGCCCCAGCATTTT. The chain carries TRBV18 and TRBJ1-5; 10 nucleotides align to TRBD1. The CDR3 is 15 amino acids. Trimming cost V 4 bases and J 3 bases; bases outside gene matches: 3. Germline V gene lookup returns CDR1 KGHSH and CDR2 LQKENI.

Concerning this clone: This specimen includes other DNA sequences encoding the same CDR3. The genes are TRBV7-9 and TRBJ2-2, with D possibly TRBD2 on 5 matching bases. The CDR3 loop spans 15 amino acids. The V gene's germline CDR1 is SEHNR and CDR2 FQNEAQ (reference sequence). The V gene lost 5 bases and the J gene lost 2 bases, with 12 bases spanning the gap. CDR3 DNA: TGTGCCAGCAGCGCAGGACTGTTTAACACCGGGGAGCTGTTTTTT. It translates to CASSAGLFNTGELFF.

In the case of this clone: One end of the junction is discordant with germline, which a read error may explain. CDR3 DNA sequence: TGTGCCTGGAGGGGAACAGGGGGCGCCCCGAACTTC. Residues: CAWRGTGGAPNF. The chain links TRBV30 to TRBJ2-5; TRBD1 matches 9 bases. The germline CDR1 and CDR2 sequences are GTSNPN and SVGIG (reference sequence). This CDR3 contains 12 residues.

The chain has TRBV28 and TRBJ1-1; D not resolved. The CDR3 spans 16 residues. V dropped 1 base and J dropped 2 bases, with 14 bases sitting between them. The germline gives CDR1 MDHEN, CDR2 SYDVKM. The DNA for the CDR3 is TGTGCCAGCAGTTTATTCGGGCGTCAGTTTAACACTGAAGCTTTCTTT. It translates to CASSLFGRQFNTEAFF.

The V gene is TRBV29-1, the J gene TRBJ2-1; TRBD1 matches at 8 bases. Germline values: CDR1 SQVTM, CDR2 ANQGSEA. This CDR3 is 13 amino acids long. J was trimmed by 9 bases and V by 4 bases; bases with no gene match: 8. The CDR3 loop reads CSVGQGLGGEQFF. In DNA form, the CDR3 reads TGCAGCGTTGGACAGGGGCTAGGAGGTGAGCAGTTCTTC.

This clone was seen more than once but under ten times. The gene calls are TRBV12-5 and TRBJ1-1, with D perhaps TRBD1 (5 bases). V dropped 3 bases and J dropped 1 base, with 6 bases sitting between them. This CDR3 has 13 residues. Germline CDR1 is LGHNT and CDR2 is FRNRAP. The CDR3 protein is CASGFGANTEAFF. CDR3 nucleotides: TGTGCTAGTGGTTTTGGGGCGAACACTGAAGCTTTCTTT. Full variable domain (missing parts from reference TRBV12-5 and TRBJ1-1): DARVTQTPRHKVTEMGQEVTMRCQPILGHNTVFWYRQTMMQGLELLAYFRNRAPLDDSGMPKDRFSAEMPDATLATLKIQPSEPRDSAVYFCASGFGANTEAFFGQGTRLTVV.

The V and J genes are TRBV28 and TRBJ2-2, with 12 bases identical to TRBD2. Looked up from germline, CDR1 is MDHEN and CDR2 is SYDVKM. Trimming at V came to 8 bases and at J to 7 bases, leaving 5 bases not matched to a gene. There are 14 residues in the CDR3. Here the CDR3 reads CASGGLAGIGELFF. CDR3 nucleotides: TGTGCCAGCGGAGGACTAGCGGGAATCGGGGAGCTGTTTTTT.

V gene TRBV11-2 combines with J gene TRBJ1-2; tentatively, D is TRBD1 (6 bases). CDR1 is SGHAT, CDR2 FQNNGV, per germline. The CDR3 consists of 15 residues. V dropped 5 bases and J dropped 4 bases, with 17 bases sitting between them. The CDR3 DNA reads TGTGCCAGCAGCCATGAATTGACAGGAGCCTATGGCTACACCTTC. It specifies CASSHELTGAYGYTF.

The genes are TRBV28 and TRBJ2-7; 10 bases are a match to TRBD2. The germline CDR1 and CDR2 sequences are MDHEN and SYDVKM. This CDR3 has 16 amino acids. Unmatched junction bases numbered 7, after V lost 4 bases and J lost 1 base. The CDR3 nucleotides read TGTGCCAGCAGTTCCCTGGGACTAGCGACATCCTACGAGCAGTACTTC. Residues: CASSSLGLATSYEQYF. Full variable domain (rest looked up from reference TRBV28 and TRBJ2-7): DVKVTQSSRYLVKRTGEKVFLECVQDMDHENMFWYRQDPGLGLRLIYFSYDVKMKEKGDIPEGYSVSREKKERFSLILESASTNQTSMYLCASSSLGLATSYEQYFGPGTRLTVT.

The chain carries TRBV2 and TRBJ2-5; D not certain. Germline V gene lookup returns CDR1 SNHLY and CDR2 FYNNEI. V gave up 2 bases and J gave up 5 bases, with 9 bases separating them. The CDR3 covers 13 residues. The CDR3 sequence: CASSERRWETQYF. CDR3 nucleotide sequence: TGTGCCAGCAGTGAAAGGCGCTGGGAGACCCAGTACTTC.

This clone was recorded only once. The chain has TRBV18 and TRBJ1-2; D gene unclear. Trimming removed 5 bases at V and 7 bases at J, with 11 bases between. CDR1 and CDR2 from the germline V gene are KGHSH and LQKENI. This CDR3 is built from 12 residues. This chain's CDR3 is CASSGGSGGYTF. In DNA form, the CDR3 reads TGTGCCAGCTCAGGCGGGAGTGGTGGCTACACCTTC.

The J gene is TRBJ2-5, the V gene TRBV14; tentatively, D is TRBD2 (6 bases). Germline loops: CDR1 SGHDN, CDR2 FVKESK. Trimming removed 4 bases from V and 4 bases from J, with 13 bases in between. This CDR3 spans 14 amino acids. The CDR3 spells CASSRGGTAETQYF. The DNA for the CDR3 is TGTGCCAGCAGCCGAGGAGGGACGGCAGAGACCCAGTACTTC.

The chain uses TRBV29-1 and TRBJ2-2; 8 bases map to TRBD1. CDR1 is SQVTM, CDR2 ANQGSEA, per germline. With 7 bases clipped from V and 7 bases from J, the junction kept 8 bases outside the gene matches. The CDR3 is made up of 13 amino acids. In nucleotides, the CDR3 is TGCAGCGCGACCCGACAGGGGTACGGGGAGCTGTTTTTT. It specifies CSATRQGYGELFF.

This clone was seen a handful of times. This sequence joins TRBV14 and TRBJ2-1; 15 bases align to TRBD2. Germline lookup yields CDR1 SGHDN and CDR2 FVKESK. V was clipped by 3 bases and J by 7 bases; unmatched bases: 4. The CDR3 is made up of 16 amino acids. The CDR3 loop reads CASSHLGTSGRNEQFF. The CDR3 region has the DNA TGTGCCAGCAGCCACCTCGGGACTAGCGGGAGGAATGAGCAGTTCTTC.

The chain combines TRBV30 with TRBJ2-1; D possibly corresponds to TRBD1 (6 bases). The V gene's germline CDR1 is GTSNPN and CDR2 SVGIG (reference sequence). The CDR3 is 15 residues long. Trimming took off 4 bases at V and 4 bases at J, with 17 bases between the two ends. The CDR3 spells CAWTFGQSPYNEQFF. DNA of the CDR3: TGTGCCTGGACCTTTGGACAGAGTCCGTACAATGAGCAGTTCTTC.

The V and J genes are TRBV9 and TRBJ1-1, with D unclear. V shed 0 bases and J shed 3 bases, with 12 bases lying between them. The CDR3 is made up of 15 amino acids. The germline CDR1 and CDR2 sequences are SGDLS and YYNGEE. This CDR3 is CASSVDGRQDTEAFF. CDR3 in DNA: TGTGCCAGCAGCGTAGATGGTAGGCAGGACACTGAAGCTTTCTTT. Together with reference TRBV9 and TRBJ1-1, the CDR3 gives the full variable domain: DSGVTQTPKHLITATGQRVTLRCSPRSGDLSVYWYQQSLDQGLQFLIQYYNGEERAKGNILERFSAQQFPDLHSELNLSSLELGDSALYFCASSVDGRQDTEAFFGQGTRLTVV.

The chain carries TRBV14 and TRBJ2-1, with D perhaps TRBD2 (5 bases). The V gene lost 2 bases and the J gene lost 9 bases, with 17 bases spanning the gap. Germline CDR1 is SGHDN and CDR2 is FVKESK. The CDR3 covers 15 residues. CDR3 residues: CASSQYEGEAGEQFF. The CDR3 bases are TGTGCCAGCAGCCAATATGAGGGAGAGGCGGGTGAGCAGTTCTTC.

In this sample, this clone turned up once. The gene calls are TRBV14 and TRBJ2-3; the D call may be TRBD1 or TRBD2 (5 bases each). This CDR3 contains 16 residues. The V gene lost 4 bases and the J gene lost 0 bases, with 14 bases spanning the gap. Germline values: CDR1 SGHDN, CDR2 FVKESK. CDR3 coding DNA: TGTGCCAGCAGCCGATTTGGGGGTTTTAGCACAGATACGCAGTATTTT. As protein: CASSRFGGFSTDTQYF.